Listed below are T cell receptor beta chains from one sample, sequenced in a study of cytomegalovirus exposure and HLA in healthy donors. This table comes from immunoSEQ multiplex PCR, and its TCRdb copy is limited to in-frame clones, with some not included. This repertoire shows some 140,000 clones, about 83% found once; its top ten account for around 3.6%. The sample taken for sequencing was PBMCs. These receptors were collected from a woman aged 40-49 years in good health and CMV-seronegative. CDR3s include the opening cysteine and the closing phenylalanine or tryptophan. D genes are given only for firm matches. Clone size is not always given. Where it is, it says once, few, many or a class for expanded clones.

V	D	size	J	DNA	CDR3
TRBV28	.	.	TRBJ2-3	TGTGCCAGCAGTCCCGGGGGGGGGACAGGGCCAGATACGCAGTATTTT	CASSPGGGTGPDTQYF
TRBV19	.	.	TRBJ1-6	TGTGCCAGTAATGACAGGTCTTTATCACCCCTCCACTTT	CASNDRSLSPLHF
TRBV28	.	.	TRBJ1-5	TGTGCCACGGACCCGGGCGGGCCGATTAATCAGCCCCAGCATTTT	CATDPGGPINQPQHF
TRBV6-1	TRBD2	.	TRBJ2-3	TGTGCCAGCAGTGTGGGACTAGCTTCAGATACGCAGTATTTT	CASSVGLASDTQYF
TRBV6-1	TRBD1	.	TRBJ1-2	TGTGCCATACTAACAGGGGGCTATGGCTACACCTTC	CAILTGGYGYTF
TRBV2	.	.	TRBJ2-7	TGTGCCAGCAGTGAACAAGGGGATAGGTCGGGCTACGAGCAGTACTTC	CASSEQGDRSGYEQYF
TRBV6-5	TRBD2	.	TRBJ2-7	TGTGCCAGCAACGGACTAGCGGGAGCTTACGAGCAGTACTTC	CASNGLAGAYEQYF
TRBV7-2	.	.	TRBJ2-3	TGTGCCAGCAGCCCCGCCCCGGGACACCCCCATACGCAGTATTTT	CASSPAPGHPHTQYF
TRBV5-4	.	.	TRBJ1-2	TGTGCCAGCAGCCCCCGGGACACTGACCTCTATGGCTACACCTTC	CASSPRDTDLYGYTF
TRBV7-7	.	few	TRBJ2-5	TGTGCTAGCAGCTTTGGGCCCTCAGGAGAGACCCAGTACTTC	CASSFGPSGETQYF
TRBV15	TRBD1	.	TRBJ1-1	TGTGCCACCAGCAGAGTCCCGGACAGGTCCATGAACACTGAAGCTTTCTTT	CATSRVPDRSMNTEAFF
TRBV11-1	TRBD1	few	TRBJ1-1	TGTGCCAGCAGCTTAGAAAGGGGGCGAGACACTGAAGCTTTCTTT	CASSLERGRDTEAFF
TRBV7-2	.	.	TRBJ2-7	TGTGCCAGCAGCATCTTGGTCGGGAACTCCTACGAGCAGTACTTC	CASSILVGNSYEQYF
TRBV5-1	.	.	TRBJ1-1	TGCGCCAGCAGCCCCGACGCAGGGTTCACTGAAGCTTTCTTT	CASSPDAGFTEAFF
TRBV9	TRBD2	.	TRBJ2-1	TGTGCCAGCAGCGTAACGACTAGCGGGTTTTCCTACAATGAGCAGTTCTTC	CASSVTTSGFSYNEQFF
TRBV2	.	.	TRBJ1-1	TGTGCCAGCGGGGAACAGGGGAACACTGAAGCTTTCTTT	CASGEQGNTEAFF
TRBV28	.	.	TRBJ1-6	TGTGCCAGCAGTTTATGGACAGGACGGGCTATAAGTTCACCCCTCCACTTT	CASSLWTGRAISSPLHF
TRBV6-5	TRBD1	few	TRBJ1-4	TGTGCCAGCAGTTCCCTTAGGGACAGGAGTGAAAAACTGTTTTTT	CASSSLRDRSEKLFF
TRBV7-6	TRBD1	.	TRBJ2-7	TGTGCCAGCAGCTTAGTGGGACAGGGTCCCCACGAGCAGTACTTC	CASSLVGQGPHEQYF
TRBV30	.	once	TRBJ1-5	TGTGCCTGGAGTGTACGGGCAGGGGTCAATCAGCCCCAGCATTTT	CAWSVRAGVNQPQHF
TRBV27	TRBD1	few	TRBJ1-1	TGTGCCAGCAGTTCGGGACAGGGGGCGGAGGAAGCTTTCTTT	CASSSGQGAEEAFF
TRBV2	TRBD1	.	TRBJ1-1	TGTGCCAGCAGTGGAGACAGGGTGACTGAAGCTTTCTTT	CASSGDRVTEAFF
TRBV27	TRBD1	.	TRBJ1-2	TGTGCCAGCAGCGTCGCGGGGACAGCTTTTAACTATGGCTACACCTTC	CASSVAGTAFNYGYTF
TRBV6-6	.	.	TRBJ2-2	TGTGCCAGCAGTTACGGGCTCGCCGGGGAGCTGTTTTTT	CASSYGLAGELFF
TRBV10-1	.	.	TRBJ2-3	TGCGCCAGCAGTGAGAGTGGCCAACCAGGTACGCAGTATTTT	CASSESGQPGTQYF
TRBV7-2	TRBD2	.	TRBJ2-1	TGTGCCAGCAGCGCTATAGCGGGGGGGAATGAGCAGTTCTTC	CASSAIAGGNEQFF
TRBV13	.	once	TRBJ2-3	TGTGCCAGCAGCTTACCGCCACAGGGTAGCACAGATACGCAGTATTTT	CASSLPPQGSTDTQYF
TRBV5-4	.	.	TRBJ2-5	TGTGCCAGCAGCTTGGATCAACTTGGGACTTGGGAGACCCAGTACTTC	CASSLDQLGTWETQYF
TRBV6-1	.	.	TRBJ1-1	TGTGCCAGCGAAACAGGGCCCAGGAACACTGAAGCTTTCTTT	CASETGPRNTEAFF
TRBV5-1	TRBD2	.	TRBJ2-5	TGCGCCAGCAGCTTGGAGGGGCCCAGGACTAGCGGGGGGCAAGAGACCCAGTACTTC	CASSLEGPRTSGGQETQYF
TRBV13	.	.	TRBJ2-6	TGTGCCAGCAGCCCTACGATCTCTGGGGCCAACGTCCTGACTTTC	CASSPTISGANVLTF
TRBV27	TRBD1	.	TRBJ2-5	TGTGCCAGCAGTCTCTCCGTCTCCGGGACAGGGGTTGAAGAGACCCAGTACTTC	CASSLSVSGTGVEETQYF
TRBV7-9	.	.	TRBJ1-1	TGTGCCAGCAGCTTACTCGTCACTGAAGCTTTCTTT	CASSLLVTEAFF
TRBV10-1	.	.	TRBJ2-3	TGCGCCAGCGGTTTCGAACCGGGACTCACCACAGATACGCAGTATTTT	CASGFEPGLTTDTQYF
TRBV25-1	TRBD1	.	TRBJ2-7	TGTGCCAGCATACAGGGGGCTCCCTACGAGCAGTACTTC	CASIQGAPYEQYF
TRBV7-9	.	.	TRBJ1-5	TGTGCCAGCAGCTTAGGATACGGACAATTCAACCAGCCCCAGCATTTT	CASSLGYGQFNQPQHF
TRBV5-6	.	.	TRBJ1-2	TGTGCCAGCAGCCTGAGACAGCACTATGGCTACACCTTC	CASSLRQHYGYTF
TRBV29-1	TRBD2	once	TRBJ2-1	TGCAGCGCCCACTCCGCGGGGGGAAGTGAGCAGTTCTTC	CSAHSAGGSEQFF
TRBV6-4	TRBD1	.	TRBJ2-3	TGTGCCAGTGGGACAGGGACGACAGATACGCAGTATTTT	CASGTGTTDTQYF
TRBV2	.	.	TRBJ2-7	TGTGCCAGCAGTTATCTAGTTTACGAGCAGTACTTC	CASSYLVYEQYF
TRBV30	TRBD1	.	TRBJ1-6	TGTGCCGGAAACAGGGGGCAGGTCGGTTCACCCCTCCACTTT	CAGNRGQVGSPLHF
TRBV5-4	.	.	TRBJ1-2	TGTGCCAGCAGCCCAACCGGGGGTAGGGATGGCTACACCTTC	CASSPTGGRDGYTF
TRBV15	.	.	TRBJ1-5	TGTGCCACCAGCAGAGCTGGGGGGAGACAGCCCCAGCATTTT	CATSRAGGRQPQHF
TRBV29-1	.	.	TRBJ2-7	TGCAGCGTTGCCGATCCTCGTACTCCCCTGAGTGCCTACGAGCAGTACTTC	CSVADPRTPLSAYEQYF
TRBV28	.	once	TRBJ1-2	TGTGCATTCGGGACACCGAACTATGGCTACACCTTC	CAFGTPNYGYTF
TRBV6-5	.	.	TRBJ1-4	TGTGCCAGCAGCCTCGGACACGTTAATGAAAAACTGTTTTTT	CASSLGHVNEKLFF
TRBV10-3	.	.	TRBJ2-7	TGTGCCATCAGTGGGGGCAGGGGAGACGAGCAGTACTTC	CAISGGRGDEQYF
TRBV7-2	.	.	TRBJ2-7	TGTGCCAGCAGCTTAGATCTGGAGGTTTACGAGCAGTACTTC	CASSLDLEVYEQYF
TRBV6-5	TRBD1	few	TRBJ1-1	TGTGCCAGCAGTTGGGACAGTTTTAGGACTGAAGCTTTCTTT	CASSWDSFRTEAFF
TRBV7-9	TRBD1	.	TRBJ1-2	TGTGCCAGCAGCTTAGAGGGGACAGGGGCTTTTGGCTACACCTTC	CASSLEGTGAFGYTF
TRBV27	TRBD2	.	TRBJ2-7	TGTGCCAGCAGATACATAGCGGGAGGGCCCGACGAGCAGTACTTC	CASRYIAGGPDEQYF